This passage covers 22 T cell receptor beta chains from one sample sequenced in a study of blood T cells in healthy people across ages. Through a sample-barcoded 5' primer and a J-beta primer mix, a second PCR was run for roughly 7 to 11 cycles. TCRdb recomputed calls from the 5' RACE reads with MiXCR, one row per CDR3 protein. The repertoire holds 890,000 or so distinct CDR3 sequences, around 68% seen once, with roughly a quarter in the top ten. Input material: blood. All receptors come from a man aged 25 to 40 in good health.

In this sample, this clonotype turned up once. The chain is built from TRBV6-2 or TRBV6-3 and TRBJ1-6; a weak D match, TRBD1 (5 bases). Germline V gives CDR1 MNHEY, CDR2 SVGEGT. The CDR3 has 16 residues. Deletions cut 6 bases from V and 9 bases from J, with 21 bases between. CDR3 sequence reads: CASRTPVRQTSSPLHF. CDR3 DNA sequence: TGTGCCAGCAGAACCCCTGTACGACAGACGAGTTCACCCCTCCACTTT.

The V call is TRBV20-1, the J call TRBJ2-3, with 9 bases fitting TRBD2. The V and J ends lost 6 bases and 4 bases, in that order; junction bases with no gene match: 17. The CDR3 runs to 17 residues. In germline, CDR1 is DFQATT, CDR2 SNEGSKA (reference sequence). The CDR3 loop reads CSAPGRGVSGGPDTQYF. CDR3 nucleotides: TGCAGTGCCCCAGGGAGGGGGGTTAGCGGGGGTCCAGATACGCAGTATTTT.

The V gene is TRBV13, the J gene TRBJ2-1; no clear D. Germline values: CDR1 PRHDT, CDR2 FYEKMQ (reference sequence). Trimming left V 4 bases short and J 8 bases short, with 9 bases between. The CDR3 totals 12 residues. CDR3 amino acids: CASSSYAHEQFF. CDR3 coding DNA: TGTGCCAGCAGCTCCTACGCCCATGAGCAGTTCTTC.

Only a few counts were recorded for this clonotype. CDR3 nucleotide sequence: TGTGCCAGCAGCCCTCGAGTGATGAGCGACGAGCAGTACTTC. Its translation is CASSPRVMSDEQYF. This chain connects TRBV5-6 to TRBJ2-7, with D hard to call. The CDR3 extends over 14 amino acids. Germline CDR1 SGHDT, CDR2 YYEEEE. Trimming took 4 bases from V and 5 from J, leaving 16 bases between them. The full variable domain, its missing parts supplied by reference TRBV5-6 and TRBJ2-7, is DAGVTQSPTHLIKTRGQQVTLRCSPKSGHDTVSWYQQALGQGPQFIFQYYEEEERQRGNFPDRFSGHQFPNYSSELNVNALLLGDSALYLCASSPRVMSDEQYFGPGTRLTVT.

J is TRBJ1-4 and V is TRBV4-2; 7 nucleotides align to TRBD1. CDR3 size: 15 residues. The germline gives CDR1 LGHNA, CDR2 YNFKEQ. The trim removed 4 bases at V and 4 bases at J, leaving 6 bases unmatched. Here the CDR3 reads CASSPRDRSNEKLFF. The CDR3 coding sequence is TGTGCCAGCAGCCCCCGGGACAGAAGTAATGAAAAACTGTTTTTT.

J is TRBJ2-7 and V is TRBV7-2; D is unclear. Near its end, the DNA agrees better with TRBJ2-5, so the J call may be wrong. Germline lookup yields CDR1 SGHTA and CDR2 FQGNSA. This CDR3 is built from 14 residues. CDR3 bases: TGTGCCAGCAGCTTAGATGGCACAGCGGAGACCCAGTACTTC. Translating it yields CASSLDGTAETQYF.

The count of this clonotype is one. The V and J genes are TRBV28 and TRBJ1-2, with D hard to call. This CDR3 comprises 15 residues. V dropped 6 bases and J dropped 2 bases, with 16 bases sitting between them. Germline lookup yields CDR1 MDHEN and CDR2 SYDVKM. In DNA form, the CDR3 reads TGTGCCAGCAGCCCCCCCGATGGAGTCAACTATGGCTACACCTTC. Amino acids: CASSPPDGVNYGYTF.

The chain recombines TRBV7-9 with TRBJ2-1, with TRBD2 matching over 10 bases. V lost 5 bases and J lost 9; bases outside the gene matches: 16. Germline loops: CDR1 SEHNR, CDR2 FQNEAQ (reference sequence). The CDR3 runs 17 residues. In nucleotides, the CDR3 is TGTGCCAGCAGCCCAGGACTAGCGGAGGGCTTCACTCTTGAGCAGTTCTTC. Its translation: CASSPGLAEGFTLEQFF. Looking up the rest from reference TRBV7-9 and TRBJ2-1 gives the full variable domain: DTGVSQNPRHKITKRGQNVTFRCDPISEHNRLYWYRQTLGQGPEFLTYFQNEAQLEKSRLLSDRFSAERPKGSFSTLEIQRTEQGDSAMYLCASSPGLAEGFTLEQFFGPGTRLTVL.

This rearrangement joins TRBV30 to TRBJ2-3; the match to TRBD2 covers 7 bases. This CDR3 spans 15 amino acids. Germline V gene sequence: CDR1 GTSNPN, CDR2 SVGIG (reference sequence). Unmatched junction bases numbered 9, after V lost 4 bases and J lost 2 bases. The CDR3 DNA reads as TGTGCCTGGACCCAGGTGGGGGGGAACACAGATACGCAGTATTTT. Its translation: CAWTQVGGNTDTQYF.

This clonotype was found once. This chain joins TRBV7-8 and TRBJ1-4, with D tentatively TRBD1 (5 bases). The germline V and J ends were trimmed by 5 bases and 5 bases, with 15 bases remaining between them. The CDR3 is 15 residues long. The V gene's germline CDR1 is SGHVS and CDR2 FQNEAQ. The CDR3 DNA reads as TGTGCCAGCAGCCCTCTGGGGGGAACCAATGAAAAACTGTTTTTT. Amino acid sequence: CASSPLGGTNEKLFF.

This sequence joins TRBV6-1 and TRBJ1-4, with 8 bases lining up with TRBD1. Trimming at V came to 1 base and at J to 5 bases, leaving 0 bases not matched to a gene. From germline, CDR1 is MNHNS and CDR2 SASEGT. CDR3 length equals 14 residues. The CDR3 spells CASSEGDRNEKLFF. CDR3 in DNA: TGTGCCAGCAGTGAAGGGGACAGGAATGAAAAACTGTTTTTT.

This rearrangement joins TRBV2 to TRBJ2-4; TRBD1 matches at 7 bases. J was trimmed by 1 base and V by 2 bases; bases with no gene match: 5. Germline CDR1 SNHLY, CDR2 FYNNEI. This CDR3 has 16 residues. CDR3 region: CASSERGRSAKNIQYF. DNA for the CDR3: TGTGCCAGCAGTGAAAGGGGGCGATCGGCCAAAAACATTCAGTACTTC.

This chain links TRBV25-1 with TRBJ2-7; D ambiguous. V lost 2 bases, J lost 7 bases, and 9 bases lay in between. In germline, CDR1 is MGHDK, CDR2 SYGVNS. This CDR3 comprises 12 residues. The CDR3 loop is CASSETSFEQYF. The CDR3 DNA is TGTGCCAGCAGTGAAACGAGTTTTGAGCAGTACTTC.

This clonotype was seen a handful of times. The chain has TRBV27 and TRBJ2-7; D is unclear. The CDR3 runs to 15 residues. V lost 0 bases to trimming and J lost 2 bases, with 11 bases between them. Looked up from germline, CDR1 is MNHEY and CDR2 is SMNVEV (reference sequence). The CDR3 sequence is CASSLSTDGTYEQYF. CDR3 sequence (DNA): TGTGCCAGCAGTTTATCAACGGACGGAACCTACGAGCAGTACTTC.

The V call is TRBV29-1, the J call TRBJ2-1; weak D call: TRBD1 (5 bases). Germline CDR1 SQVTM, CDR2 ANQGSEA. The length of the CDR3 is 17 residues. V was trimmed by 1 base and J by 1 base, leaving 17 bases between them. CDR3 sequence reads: CSVEAGIGHLSYNEQFF. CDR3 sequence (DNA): TGCAGCGTTGAAGCAGGGATAGGGCACCTATCCTACAATGAGCAGTTCTTC.

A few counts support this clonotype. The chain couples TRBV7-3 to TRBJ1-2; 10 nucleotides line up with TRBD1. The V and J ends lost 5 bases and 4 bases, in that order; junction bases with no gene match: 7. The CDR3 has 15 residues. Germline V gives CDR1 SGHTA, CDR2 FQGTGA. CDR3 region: CASSPGTGASYGYTF. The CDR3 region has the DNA TGTGCCAGCAGCCCGGGGACAGGGGCCAGCTATGGCTACACCTTC.

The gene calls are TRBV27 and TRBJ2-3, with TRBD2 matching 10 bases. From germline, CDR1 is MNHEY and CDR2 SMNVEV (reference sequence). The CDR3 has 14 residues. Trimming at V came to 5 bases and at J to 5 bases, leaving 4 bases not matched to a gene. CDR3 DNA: TGTGCCAGCAGTCGACTAGCGGGTGGAGATACGCAGTATTTT. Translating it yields CASSRLAGGDTQYF.

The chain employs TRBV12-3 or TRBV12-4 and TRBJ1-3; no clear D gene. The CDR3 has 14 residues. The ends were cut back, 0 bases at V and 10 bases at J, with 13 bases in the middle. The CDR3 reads CASSLADRRRTIYF. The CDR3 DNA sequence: TGTGCCAGCAGTTTAGCAGATCGAAGACGAACCATATATTTT.

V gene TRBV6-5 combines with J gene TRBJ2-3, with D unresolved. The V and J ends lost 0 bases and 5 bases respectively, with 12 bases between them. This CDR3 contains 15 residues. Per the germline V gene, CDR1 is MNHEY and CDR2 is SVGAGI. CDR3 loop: CASSYSRNFIDTQYF. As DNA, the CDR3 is TGTGCCAGCAGTTACTCGCGCAATTTCATAGATACGCAGTATTTT.

Here the CDR3 DNA reads TGCAGTGCTAGCTCTAGCAGAGATTACAATGAGCAGTTCTTC. Residues: CSASSSRDYNEQFF. V is TRBV20-1 and J is TRBJ2-1; D is perhaps TRBD2 (5 bases). This CDR3 contains 14 residues. With 3 bases removed from V and 4 bases from J, the gap between germline ends came to 13 bases. Germline CDR1 reads DFQATT; CDR2 reads SNEGSKA (reference sequence).

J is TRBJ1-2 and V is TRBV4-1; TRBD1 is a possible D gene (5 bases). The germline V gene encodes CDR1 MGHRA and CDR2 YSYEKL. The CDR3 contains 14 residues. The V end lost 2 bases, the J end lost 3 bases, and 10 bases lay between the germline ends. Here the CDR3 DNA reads TGCGCCAGCAGCCAACCCCAGGGTCACTATGGCTACACCTTC. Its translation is CASSQPQGHYGYTF.

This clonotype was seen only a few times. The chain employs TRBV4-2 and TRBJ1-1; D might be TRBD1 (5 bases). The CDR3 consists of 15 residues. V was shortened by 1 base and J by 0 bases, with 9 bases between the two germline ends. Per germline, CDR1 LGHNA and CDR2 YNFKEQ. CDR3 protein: CASSQALGVNTEAFF. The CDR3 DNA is TGTGCCAGCAGCCAAGCCCTGGGGGTGAACACTGAAGCTTTCTTT.